This T cell receptor (beta chain) was sequenced in a study of siplizumab effects on memory and regulatory T cells (dated by TCRdb to between 2018 and 2021). Study-wide context: The study looked at the effect of siplizumab, an anti-CD2 antibody, on alloreactive T-cell subsets in allogeneic mixed lymphocyte reactions made from human PBMCs.

As regards this clone: Its cognate antigen has yet to be identified. Per-base quality was not reported, and no clone a single base away is much larger than it.

Library creation used the immunoSEQ multiplex PCR assay. Around 92,000 TCR templates per sample were assayed by the deep sequencing platform. Genomic DNA extracted from sorted T cells was used for TCRbeta CDR3 sequencing. The study's own analysis went as follows. Clonal analysis of TCRbeta CDR3 data was done in the R programming language. Unstimulated samples were compared with post-reaction CFSE-low samples to define alloreactive CD4+ and CD8+ clones. By matching sequences to the repertoires of sorted unstimulated Treg and non-Treg cells, each alloreactive CD4+ clone was assigned a regulatory or non-regulatory origin. This is the immuneACCESS table as TCRdb keeps it, with only in-frame sequences that have V and J called. A part of the clones is gone; compared with another copy, unresolved V genes explain less than half, and the rest is unexplained. V, J and clone size are taken as reported in that table, and D and trimming were inferred from the DNA itself. The sample table shows 100,000 or so clones, and 85% to 95% are seen once. The ten top clones hold 0.32% of the sample.

Sorted unstimulated T cells and proliferating T cells recovered from mixed lymphocyte reactions were subjected to TCRbeta CDR3 sequencing. Fresh whole blood from about ten HLA-typed healthy donors served as the source for isolating PBMCs. Results the study describes overall, beyond this receptor: Among mappable alloreactive CD4+ clones, the Treg-derived fraction averaged 68.8% with siplizumab versus 25% to 30% in control reactions. Siplizumab significantly lowered the cumulative frequency of alloreactive sequences that could be traced to unstimulated CD4+ memory T cells. A naive or memory phenotype could not be assigned to roughly 75-95% of proliferating CD4+ or CD8+ clones. Because sequences at frequencies below about 10^-5 were poorly captured, only a minor fraction of alloreactive clones could be mapped back to unstimulated subsets. Greater diversity appeared to be present in unstimulated naive T cells than in memory T cells, and a substantial contribution to the alloresponse seemed to be made by naive cells. The suppressive function of proliferating Tregs from siplizumab cultures was not functionally confirmed.

The sequenced material came from CD4+ T cells sorted from blood. The clonotype comes from a human donor in good health.

Here is the DNA: TGCAGCGTTGAAGACCTAGCGGTTAGCACAGATACGCAGTATTTT. Its translation reads: CSVEDLAVSTDTQYF. The sequence links TRBV29-1 to TRBJ2-3; TRBD2 agrees with 7 junctional bases. Clipping removes 0 bases from V and 0 bases from J, with 3 as the unmatched junction base count. The germline V gene encodes CDR1 SQVTM and CDR2 ANQGSEA. CDR3 length: 15 amino acids, cysteine to phenylalanine. Only CDR3 DNA remains: 45 bases, in frame from the first base.